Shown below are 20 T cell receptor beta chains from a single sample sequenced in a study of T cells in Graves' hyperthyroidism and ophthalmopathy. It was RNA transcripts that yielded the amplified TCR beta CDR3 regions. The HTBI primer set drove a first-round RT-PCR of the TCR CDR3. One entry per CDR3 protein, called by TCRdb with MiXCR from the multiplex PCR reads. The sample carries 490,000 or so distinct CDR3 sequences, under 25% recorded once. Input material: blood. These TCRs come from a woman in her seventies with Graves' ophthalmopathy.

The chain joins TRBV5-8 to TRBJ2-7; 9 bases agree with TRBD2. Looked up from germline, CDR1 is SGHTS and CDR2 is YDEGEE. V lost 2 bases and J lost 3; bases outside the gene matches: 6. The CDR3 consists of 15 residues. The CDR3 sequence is CASSFSSGNLYEQYF. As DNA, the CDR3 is TGTGCCAGCAGCTTTTCTAGCGGGAACCTCTACGAGCAGTACTTC.

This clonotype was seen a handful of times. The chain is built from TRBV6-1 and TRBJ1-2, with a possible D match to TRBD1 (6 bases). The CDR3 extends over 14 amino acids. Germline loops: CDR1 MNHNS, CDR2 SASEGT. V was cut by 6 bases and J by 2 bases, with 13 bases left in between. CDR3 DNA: TGTGCCAGCAGGGTCACAGGGACGAACTATGGCTACACCTTC. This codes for CASRVTGTNYGYTF.

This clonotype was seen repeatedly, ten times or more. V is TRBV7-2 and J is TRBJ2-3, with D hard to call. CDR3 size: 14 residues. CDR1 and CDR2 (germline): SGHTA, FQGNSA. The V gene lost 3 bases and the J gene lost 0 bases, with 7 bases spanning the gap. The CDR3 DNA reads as TGTGCCAGCAGCTTCACTGCTAGCACAGATACGCAGTATTTT. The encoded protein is CASSFTASTDTQYF.

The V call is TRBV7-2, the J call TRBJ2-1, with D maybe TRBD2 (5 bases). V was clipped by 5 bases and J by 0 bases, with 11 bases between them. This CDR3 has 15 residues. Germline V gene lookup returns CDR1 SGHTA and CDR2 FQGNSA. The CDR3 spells CASSVSVSSYNEQFF. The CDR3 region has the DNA TGTGCCAGCAGCGTTAGCGTTAGCTCCTACAATGAGCAGTTCTTC.

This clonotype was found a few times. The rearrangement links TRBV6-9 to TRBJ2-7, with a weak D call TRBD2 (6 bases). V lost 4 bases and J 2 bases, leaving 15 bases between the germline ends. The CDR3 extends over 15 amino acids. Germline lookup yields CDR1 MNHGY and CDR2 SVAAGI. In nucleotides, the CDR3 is TGTGCCAGCAGTTGGGGGGAACGGAGCGCCTACGAGCAGTACTTC. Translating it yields CASSWGERSAYEQYF.

Here the CDR3 DNA reads TGTGCCAGTAGAGATACCGTCTATGGCTACACCTTC. This codes for CASRDTVYGYTF. This rearrangement joins TRBV19 to TRBJ1-2, with D unclear. The length of the CDR3 is 12 residues. V lost 6 bases, J lost 4 bases, and 9 bases lay in between. The V gene's germline CDR1 is LNHDA and CDR2 SQIVND (reference sequence).

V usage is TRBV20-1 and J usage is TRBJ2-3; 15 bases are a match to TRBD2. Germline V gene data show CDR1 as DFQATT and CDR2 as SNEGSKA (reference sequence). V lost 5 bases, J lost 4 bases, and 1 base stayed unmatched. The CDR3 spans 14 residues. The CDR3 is CSAWTSGRADTQYF. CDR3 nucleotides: TGCAGTGCTTGGACTAGCGGGAGGGCAGATACGCAGTATTTT.

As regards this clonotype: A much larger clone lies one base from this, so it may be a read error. The CDR3 DNA is TGTGCCACCAGTGGGCACACATCCTACAATGAGCAGTTCTTC. Translation: CATSGHTSYNEQFF. This chain links TRBV24-1 with TRBJ2-1, with D unresolved. V dropped 5 bases and J dropped 1 base, with 8 bases sitting between them. The CDR3 covers 14 residues. Germline V gene data show CDR1 as KGHDR and CDR2 as SFDVKD.

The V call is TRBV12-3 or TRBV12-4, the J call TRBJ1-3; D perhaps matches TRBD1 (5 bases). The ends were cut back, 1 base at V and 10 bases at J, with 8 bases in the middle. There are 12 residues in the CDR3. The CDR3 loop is CASSLGEGTIYF. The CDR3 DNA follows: TGTGCCAGCAGTTTAGGAGAGGGGACCATATATTTT.

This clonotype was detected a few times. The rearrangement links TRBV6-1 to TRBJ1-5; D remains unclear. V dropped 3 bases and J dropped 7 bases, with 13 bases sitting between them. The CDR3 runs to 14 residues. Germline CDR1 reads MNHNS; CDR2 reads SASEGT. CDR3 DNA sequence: TGTGCCAGCAGTGAGCCCCTGGGCCCCCAGCCCCAGCATTTT. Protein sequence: CASSEPLGPQPQHF.

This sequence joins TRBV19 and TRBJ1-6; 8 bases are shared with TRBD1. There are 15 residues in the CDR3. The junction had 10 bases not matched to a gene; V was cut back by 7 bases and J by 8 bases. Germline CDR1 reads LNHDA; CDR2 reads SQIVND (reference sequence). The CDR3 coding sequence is TGTGCCAGTACTCAGGGGGCTCTTGTTGATTCACCCCTCCACTTT. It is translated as CASTQGALVDSPLHF.

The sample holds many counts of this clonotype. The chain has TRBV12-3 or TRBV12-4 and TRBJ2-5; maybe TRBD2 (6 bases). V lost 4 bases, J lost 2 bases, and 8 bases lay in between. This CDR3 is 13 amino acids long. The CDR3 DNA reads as TGTGCCAGCAGTTGGGACTGGCAAGAGACCCAGTACTTC. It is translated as CASSWDWQETQYF.

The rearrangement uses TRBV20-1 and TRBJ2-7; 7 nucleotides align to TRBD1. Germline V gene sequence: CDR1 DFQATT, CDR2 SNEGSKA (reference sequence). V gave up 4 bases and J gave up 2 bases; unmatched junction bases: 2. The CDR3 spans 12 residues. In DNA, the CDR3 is TGCAGTGCTATCAGGGGGACCTACGAGCAGTACTTC. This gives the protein CSAIRGTYEQYF.

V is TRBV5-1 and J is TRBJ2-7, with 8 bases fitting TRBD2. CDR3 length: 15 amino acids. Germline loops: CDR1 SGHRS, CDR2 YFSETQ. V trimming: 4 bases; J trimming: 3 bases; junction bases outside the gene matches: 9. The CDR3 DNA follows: TGCGCCAGCAGCCCCCCGGCAGCGGGAGTCTACGAGCAGTACTTC. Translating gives CASSPPAAGVYEQYF.

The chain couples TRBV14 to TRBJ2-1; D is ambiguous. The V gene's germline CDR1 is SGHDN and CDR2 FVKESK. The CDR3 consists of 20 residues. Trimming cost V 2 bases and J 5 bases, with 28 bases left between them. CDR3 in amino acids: CASSQSVEAGGRSFHNEQFF. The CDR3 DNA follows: TGTGCCAGCAGCCAAAGTGTCGAGGCTGGCGGACGGTCTTTCCACAATGAGCAGTTCTTC.

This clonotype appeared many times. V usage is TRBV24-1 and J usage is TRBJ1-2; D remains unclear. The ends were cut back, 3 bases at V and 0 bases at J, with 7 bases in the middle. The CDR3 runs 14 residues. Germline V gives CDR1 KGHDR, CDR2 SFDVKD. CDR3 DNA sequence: TGTGCCACCAGTGATCAAGGGACTAACTATGGCTACACCTTC. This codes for CATSDQGTNYGYTF.

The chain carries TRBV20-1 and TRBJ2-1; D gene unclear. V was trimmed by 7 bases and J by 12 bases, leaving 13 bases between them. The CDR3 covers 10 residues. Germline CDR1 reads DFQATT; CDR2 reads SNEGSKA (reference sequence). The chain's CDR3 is CSVQRVGQFF. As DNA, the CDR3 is TGCAGTGTTCAGAGAGTGGGGCAGTTCTTC.

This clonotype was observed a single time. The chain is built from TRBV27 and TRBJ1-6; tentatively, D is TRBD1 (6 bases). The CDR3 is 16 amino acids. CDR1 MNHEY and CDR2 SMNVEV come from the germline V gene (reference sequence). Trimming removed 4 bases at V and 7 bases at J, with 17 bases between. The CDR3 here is CASSSVTGSRNSPLHF. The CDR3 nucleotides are TGTGCCAGCAGTTCCGTGACAGGTTCGCGCAATTCACCCCTCCACTTT.

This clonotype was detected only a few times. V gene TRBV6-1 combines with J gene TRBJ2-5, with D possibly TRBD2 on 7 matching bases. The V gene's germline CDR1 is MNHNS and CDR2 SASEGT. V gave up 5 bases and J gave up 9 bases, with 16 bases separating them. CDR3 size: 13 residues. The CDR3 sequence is CASSRTGGGAQYF. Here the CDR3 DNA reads TGTGCCAGCAGTCGCACAGGAGGGGGGGCCCAGTACTTC.

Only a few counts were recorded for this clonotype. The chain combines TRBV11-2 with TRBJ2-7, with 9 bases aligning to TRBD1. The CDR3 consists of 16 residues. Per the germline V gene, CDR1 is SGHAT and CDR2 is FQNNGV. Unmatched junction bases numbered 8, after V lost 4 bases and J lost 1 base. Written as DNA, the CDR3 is TGTGCCAGCAGCTCGAGACCGGGACAGGGTTCCTACGAGCAGTACTTC. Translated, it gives CASSSRPGQGSYEQYF. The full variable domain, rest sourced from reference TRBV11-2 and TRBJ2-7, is EAGVAQSPRYKIIEKRQSVAFWCNPISGHATLYWYQQILGQGPKLLIQFQNNGVVDDSQLPKDRFSAERLKGVDSTLKIQPAKLEDSAVYLCASSSRPGQGSYEQYFGPGTRLTVT.